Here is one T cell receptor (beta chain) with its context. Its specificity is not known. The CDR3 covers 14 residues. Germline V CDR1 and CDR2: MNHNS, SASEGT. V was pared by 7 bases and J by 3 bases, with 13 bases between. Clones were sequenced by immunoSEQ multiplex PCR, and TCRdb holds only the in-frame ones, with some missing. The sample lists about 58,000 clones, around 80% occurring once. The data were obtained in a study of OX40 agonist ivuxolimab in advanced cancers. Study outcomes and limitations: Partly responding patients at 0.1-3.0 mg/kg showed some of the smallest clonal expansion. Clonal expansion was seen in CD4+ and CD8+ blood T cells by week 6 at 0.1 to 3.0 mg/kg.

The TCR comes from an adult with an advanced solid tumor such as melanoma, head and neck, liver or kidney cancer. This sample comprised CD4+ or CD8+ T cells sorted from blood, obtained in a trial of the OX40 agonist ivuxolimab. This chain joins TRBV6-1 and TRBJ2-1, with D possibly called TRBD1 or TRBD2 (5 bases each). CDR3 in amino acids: CASNRDGVYNEQFF. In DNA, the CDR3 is TGTGCCAGCAACCGGGACGGAGTCTACAATGAGCAGTTCTTC.